The present T cell receptor beta chain was sequenced within a study of OX40 agonist ivuxolimab in advanced cancers. Study information: Partial responses were achieved by three patients: one hepatocellular carcinoma, two cutaneous melanoma.

On this clone: Its antigen is not identified.

In germline, CDR1 is MNHNS, CDR2 SASEGT. This CDR3 has 12 amino acids. V was clipped by 6 bases and J by 4 bases, with 9 bases between them. Study-wide findings and caveats: CD8+ T cells were the subset that, on average, had more expanded clones than CD4+.

Data came from immunoSEQ multiplex PCR; TCRdb stores just in-frame clones and leaves some out. The sample has some 40,000 clones, about 89% seen once. Baseline, cycle 4 day 1, and cycle 7 day 1 were the blood sampling points. The sequence was collected from an adult with an advanced solid tumor such as melanoma, head and neck, liver or kidney cancer. The sequenced sample was CD4+ or CD8+ T cells sorted from blood, obtained in a trial of the OX40 agonist ivuxolimab. The chain carries TRBV6-1 and TRBJ1-2; D not certain. For the CDR3, the DNA is TGTGCCAGCAGCTACGAGGTCTATGGCTACACCTTC. It encodes CASSYEVYGYTF.